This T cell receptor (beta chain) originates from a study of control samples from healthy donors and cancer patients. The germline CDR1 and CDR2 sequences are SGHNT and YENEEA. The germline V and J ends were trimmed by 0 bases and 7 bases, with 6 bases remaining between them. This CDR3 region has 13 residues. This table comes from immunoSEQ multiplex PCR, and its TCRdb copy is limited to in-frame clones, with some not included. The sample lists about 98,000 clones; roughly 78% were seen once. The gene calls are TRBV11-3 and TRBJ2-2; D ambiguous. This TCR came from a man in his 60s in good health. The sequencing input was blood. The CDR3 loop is CASSLEDGGELFF. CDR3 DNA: TGTGCCAGCAGCTTAGAGGACGGCGGGGAGCTGTTTTTT.